These 17 T cell receptor beta chains were all obtained from the same sample, sequenced in a study of T cell responses to AZD1222 COVID-19 vaccine. The table came from immunoSEQ multiplex PCR; TCRdb's copy has only in-frame clones and leaves some out. The data contain 85,000 to 90,000 clones, approximately 89% of them singletons. Source: peripheral blood, taken 28 days after the second AZD1222 dose. The receptors here all came from an adult who received the AZD1222 COVID-19 vaccine.

The chain links TRBV5-5 to TRBJ2-1, with no clear D. There are 13 residues in the CDR3. Trimming stripped 4 bases from V and 0 bases from J, with 5 bases between. Germline lookup yields CDR1 SGHKS and CDR2 YYEKEE (reference sequence). The CDR3 loop is CASSIASYNEQFF. In DNA, the CDR3 is TGTGCCAGCAGCATAGCCTCCTACAATGAGCAGTTCTTC.

The rearrangement joins TRBV18 to TRBJ2-5; D may be TRBD1 (5 bases). Germline CDR1 reads KGHSH; CDR2 reads LQKENI. The CDR3 extends over 15 amino acids. Trimming took 3 bases from V and 5 from J, leaving 16 bases between them. The CDR3 here is CASSPQTQGTETQYF. The CDR3 region has the DNA TGTGCCAGCTCACCCCAAACCCAGGGTACGGAGACCCAGTACTTC. Complete variable domain (other parts from reference TRBV18 and TRBJ2-5): NAGVMQNPRHLVRRRGQEARLRCSPMKGHSHVYWYRQLPEEGLKFMVYLQKENIIDESGMPKERFSAEFPKEGPSILRIQQVVRGDSAAYFCASSPQTQGTETQYFGPGTRLLVL.

This clone was recorded once. V gene TRBV6-5 combines with J gene TRBJ1-5; D is unclear. V lost 0 bases to trimming and J lost 9 bases, with 15 bases between them. In germline, CDR1 is MNHEY, CDR2 SVGAGI. This CDR3 comprises 15 residues. The CDR3 protein is CASSYSMSGLGPQHF. The CDR3 region has the DNA TGTGCCAGCAGTTACTCGATGTCAGGCTTGGGGCCCCAGCATTTT.

This chain uses TRBV6-2 or TRBV6-3 with TRBJ2-7; TRBD2 might be the D (5 bases). Trimming stripped 0 bases from V and 5 bases from J, with 11 bases between. The CDR3 loop spans 14 amino acids. Per the germline V gene, CDR1 is MNHEY and CDR2 is SVGEGT. The DNA for the CDR3 is TGTGCCAGCAGTTACTCGAGGGTACGGAACGAGCAGTACTTC. It is translated as CASSYSRVRNEQYF.

The chain combines TRBV11-2 with TRBJ1-5, with D uncertain. Germline-derived CDR1 and CDR2 are SGHAT and FQNNGV. Trimming removed 5 bases at V and 1 base at J, with 21 bases between. CDR3 size: 18 residues. The CDR3 DNA reads as TGTGCCAGCAGCCCACGGAAAAAAACGACTCGGAGCAATCAGCCCCAGCATTTT. Residues: CASSPRKKTTRSNQPQHF.

This clone was detected a few times. The V and J genes are TRBV18 and TRBJ1-5; no reliable D call. Germline V gives CDR1 KGHSH, CDR2 LQKENI. Trimming removed 0 bases from V and 0 bases from J, with 6 bases in between. CDR3 length equals 15 residues. CDR3 in DNA: TGTGCCAGCTCACCACCGGGGAATAGCAATCAGCCCCAGCATTTT. It is translated as CASSPPGNSNQPQHF.

This chain joins TRBV28 and TRBJ1-5; TRBD1 is a possible D gene (6 bases). This CDR3 is built from 14 residues. Germline CDR1 and CDR2: MDHEN and SYDVKM. V lost 6 bases and J lost 3, with 12 bases in between. CDR3 sequence: CASRGAGLNQPQHF. The CDR3 DNA sequence: TGTGCCAGCAGGGGGGCAGGCCTCAATCAGCCCCAGCATTTT.

In its sample, this clone was seen a few times. CDR3 DNA: TGTGCCAGCAGCCAGCAAGGACAGGGGGGAAATGAAAAACTGTTTTTT. Its translation is CASSQQGQGGNEKLFF. The J gene is TRBJ1-4, the V gene TRBV5-7; 10 positions match TRBD1. TRBV5-7 is placed among ORFs of uncertain function. This CDR3 is built from 16 residues. V was clipped by 4 bases and J by 5 bases; unmatched bases: 8.

Written as DNA, the CDR3 is TGCAGCCCGACATACGGGGGGTGGGAGACCCAGTACTTC. This sequence encodes CSPTYGGWETQYF. This chain joins TRBV29-1 and TRBJ2-5, with 7 nucleotides matching TRBD2. This CDR3 is built from 13 residues. Germline assignment: CDR1 SQVTM and CDR2 ANQGSEA. V gave up 8 bases and J gave up 5 bases; unmatched junction bases: 11.

The chain combines TRBV27 with TRBJ2-7; D possibly uses TRBD1 or TRBD2 (6 bases each). This CDR3 spans 15 amino acids. V was cut by 6 bases and J by 1 base, with 16 bases left in between. Germline V CDR1 and CDR2: MNHEY, SMNVEV (reference sequence). The CDR3 coding sequence is TGTGCCAGCAGCCCCACCGGGGGCAAATCCTACGAGCAGTACGTC. The encoded protein is CASSPTGGKSYEQYV.

The CDR3 reads CASSLEGTSWIYEQFF. CDR3 coding DNA: TGTGCCAGCAGCTTGGAAGGGACAAGCTGGATATATGAGCAGTTCTTC. The chain uses TRBV5-5 and TRBJ2-1; D perhaps matches TRBD1 (6 bases). Trimming shortened V by 0 bases and J by 8 bases, and 18 bases separated the two germline ends. CDR1 and CDR2 from the germline V gene are SGHKS and YYEKEE (reference sequence). This CDR3 region has 16 residues.

V and J are TRBV9 and TRBJ2-7; D is unresolved. The V gene lost 4 bases and the J gene lost 5 bases, with 16 bases spanning the gap. The length of the CDR3 is 14 residues. CDR1 is SGDLS, CDR2 YYNGEE, per germline. The CDR3 region is CASSPRLRYDEQYF. The CDR3 region has the DNA TGTGCCAGCAGCCCAAGATTGAGGTACGACGAGCAGTACTTC. Full variable domain (remainder filled in from reference TRBV9 and TRBJ2-7): DSGVTQTPKHLITATGQRVTLRCSPRSGDLSVYWYQQSLDQGLQFLIQYYNGEERAKGNILERFSAQQFPDLHSELNLSSLELGDSALYFCASSPRLRYDEQYFGPGTRLTVT.

A few counts support this clone. J is TRBJ1-1 and V is TRBV5-4; 8 bases line up with TRBD1. V gave up 4 bases and J gave up 0 bases; unmatched junction bases: 11. Germline lookup yields CDR1 SGHNT and CDR2 YYREEE (reference sequence). This CDR3 comprises 17 residues. The DNA of the CDR3 is TGTGCCAGCAGCCAGACAGGGGCCCACTCCATGAACACTGAAGCTTTCTTT. Protein sequence: CASSQTGAHSMNTEAFF.

With respect to this clone: Mismatch with germline at one junction end may stem from a read error. The chain employs TRBV28 and TRBJ2-7; 8 positions agree with TRBD1. Per germline, CDR1 MDHEN and CDR2 SYDVKM. CDR3 length: 13 residues. Here the CDR3 DNA reads TGTGCCCGACAAGACAGGGGCAGTTCCGAACCTGAGTTC. Encoded protein: CARQDRGSSEPEF.

This chain links TRBV10-2 with TRBJ2-2; D is possibly TRBD1 or TRBD2 (5 bases each). Germline lookup yields CDR1 WSHSY and CDR2 SAAADI. CDR3 length: 14 amino acids. The V and J ends lost 4 bases and 4 bases respectively, with 10 bases between them. The CDR3 spells CASSAGTFTGELFF. CDR3 DNA sequence: TGCGCCAGCAGTGCCGGGACCTTCACCGGGGAGCTGTTTTTT.

The chain uses TRBV2 and TRBJ1-1; TRBD1 matches at 8 bases. Germline V gene lookup returns CDR1 SNHLY and CDR2 FYNNEI. After removal of 3 bases from V and 4 bases from J, the junction contained 4 bases not matched to a gene. This CDR3 comprises 14 residues. In DNA, the CDR3 is TGTGCCAGCAGTGAGGACAGGGATGGCACTGAAGCTTTCTTT. Its protein product is CASSEDRDGTEAFF.

This clone was counted between two and nine times. The V and J genes are TRBV27 and TRBJ2-1; unclear D gene. Germline lookup yields CDR1 MNHEY and CDR2 SMNVEV (reference sequence). The CDR3 is made up of 12 amino acids. V gave up 6 bases and J gave up 9 bases, with 12 bases separating them. DNA for the CDR3: TGTGCCAGCAGGGAGAGAGGCACTGAGCAGTTCTTC. Amino acids: CASRERGTEQFF.